This note documents a single TCR beta chain sequence. Original processing methods: Amplified reference gene primers provided the basis for estimating nucleated cell counts. Produced via immunoSEQ multiplex PCR; TCRdb's table is partial and in-frame only. D and trimming were read from the DNA, whereas the V and J calls and clone size are those reported in that table. Of under 110,000 clones listed, roughly 86% are singletons. This entry is derived from a study of blood T cell repertoires in COVID-19. The CDR3 is made up of 14 amino acids. The sample taken for sequencing was peripheral blood. The chain joins TRBV12-1 to TRBJ1-2; whether TRBD1, the table's D call, matches the DNA was not checked. TRBV12-1 is reported as a pseudogene. This TCR came from a woman under 40 with acute or convalescent COVID-19. CDR3 in amino acids: CASSYRGSNYGYTF. In DNA form, the CDR3 reads TGTGCCAGCAGCTACAGGGGCTCTAACTATGGCTACACCTTC.